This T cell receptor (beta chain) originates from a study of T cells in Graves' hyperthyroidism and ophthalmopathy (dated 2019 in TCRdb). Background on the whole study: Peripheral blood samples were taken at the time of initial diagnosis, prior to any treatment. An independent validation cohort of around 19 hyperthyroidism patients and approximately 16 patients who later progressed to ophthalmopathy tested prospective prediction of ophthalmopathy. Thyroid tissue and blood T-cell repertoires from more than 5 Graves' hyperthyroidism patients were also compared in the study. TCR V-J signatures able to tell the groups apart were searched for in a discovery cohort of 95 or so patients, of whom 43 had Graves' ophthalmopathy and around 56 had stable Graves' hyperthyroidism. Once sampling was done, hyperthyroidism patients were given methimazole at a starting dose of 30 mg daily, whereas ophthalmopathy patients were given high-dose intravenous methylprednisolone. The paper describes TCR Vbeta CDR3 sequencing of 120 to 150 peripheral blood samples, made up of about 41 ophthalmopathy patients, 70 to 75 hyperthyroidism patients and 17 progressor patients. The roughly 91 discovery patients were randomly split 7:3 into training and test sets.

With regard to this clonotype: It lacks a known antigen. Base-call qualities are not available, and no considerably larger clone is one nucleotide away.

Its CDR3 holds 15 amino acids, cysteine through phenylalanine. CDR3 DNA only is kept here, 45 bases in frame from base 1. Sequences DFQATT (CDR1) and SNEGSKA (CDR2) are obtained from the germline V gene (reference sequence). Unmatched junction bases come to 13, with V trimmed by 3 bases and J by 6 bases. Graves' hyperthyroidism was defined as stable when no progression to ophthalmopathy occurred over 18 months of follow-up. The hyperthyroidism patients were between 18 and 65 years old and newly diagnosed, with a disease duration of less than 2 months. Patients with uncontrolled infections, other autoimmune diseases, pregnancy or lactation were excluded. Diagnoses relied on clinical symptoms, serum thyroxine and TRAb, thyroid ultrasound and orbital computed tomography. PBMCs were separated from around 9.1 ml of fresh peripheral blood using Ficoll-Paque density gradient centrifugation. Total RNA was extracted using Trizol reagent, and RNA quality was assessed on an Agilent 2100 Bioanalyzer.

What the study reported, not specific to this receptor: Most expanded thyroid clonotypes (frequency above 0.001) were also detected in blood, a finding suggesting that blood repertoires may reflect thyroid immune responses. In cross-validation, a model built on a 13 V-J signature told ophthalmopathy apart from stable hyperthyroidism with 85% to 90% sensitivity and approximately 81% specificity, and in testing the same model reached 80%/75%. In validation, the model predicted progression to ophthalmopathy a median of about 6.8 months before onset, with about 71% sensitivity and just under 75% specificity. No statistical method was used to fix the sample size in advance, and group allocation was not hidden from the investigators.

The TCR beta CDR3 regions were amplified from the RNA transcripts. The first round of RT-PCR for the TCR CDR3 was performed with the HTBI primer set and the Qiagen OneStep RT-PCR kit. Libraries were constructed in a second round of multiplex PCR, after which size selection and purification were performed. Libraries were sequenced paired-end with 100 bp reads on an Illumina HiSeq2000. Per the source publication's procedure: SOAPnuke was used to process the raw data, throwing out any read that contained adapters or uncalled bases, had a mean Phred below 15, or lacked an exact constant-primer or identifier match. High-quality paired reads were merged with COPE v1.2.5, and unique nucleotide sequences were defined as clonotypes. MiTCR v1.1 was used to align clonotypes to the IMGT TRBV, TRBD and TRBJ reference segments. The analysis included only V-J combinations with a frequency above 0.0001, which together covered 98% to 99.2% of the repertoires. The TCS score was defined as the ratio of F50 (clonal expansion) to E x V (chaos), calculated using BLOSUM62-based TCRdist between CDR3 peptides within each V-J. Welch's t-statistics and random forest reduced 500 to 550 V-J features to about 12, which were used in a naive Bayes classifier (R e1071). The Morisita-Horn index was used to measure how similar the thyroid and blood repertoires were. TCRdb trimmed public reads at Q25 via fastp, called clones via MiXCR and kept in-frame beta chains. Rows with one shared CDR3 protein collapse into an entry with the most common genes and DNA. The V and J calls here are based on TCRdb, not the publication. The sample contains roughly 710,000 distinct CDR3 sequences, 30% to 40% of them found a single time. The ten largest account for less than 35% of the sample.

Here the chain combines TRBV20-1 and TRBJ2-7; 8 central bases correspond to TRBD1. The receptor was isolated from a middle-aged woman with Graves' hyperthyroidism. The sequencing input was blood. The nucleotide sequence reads TGCAGTGCTAGGGCCCCCGGGACAGGCCAAGGCGAGCAGTACTTC. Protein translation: CSARAPGTGQGEQYF.